Listed below are T cell receptor beta chains from one sample, sequenced in a study of blood T cell repertoires in COVID-19. The data were produced by immunoSEQ multiplex PCR, yet TCRdb's version contains in-frame clones alone and is incomplete. The sample lists about 250,000 clones; about 87% were seen once. Sequencing was done on a sample of peripheral blood. The receptor set was obtained from a woman aged 25 to 39 with COVID-19, enrolled during active disease. Both conserved end residues are part of each CDR3. D genes are given only for firm matches. Clone size is not always given. Where it is, it says once, few, many or a class for expanded clones.

>TRBD2|.|TRBJ2-1|TRBV9
TGTGCCAGCAGCGTAGAGAGCAAGGTAGCGGGGGGGCAGGATGAGCAGTTCTTC
CASSVESKVAGGQDEQFF
>.|.|TRBJ2-7|TRBV5-6
TGTGCCAGCAGCTTGTTTGGTAGCTCCTACGAGCAGTACTTC
CASSLFGSSYEQYF
>.|many|TRBJ1-1|TRBV5-1
TGCGCCAGCAGCGCGGTCGCTGGCGGGGGGCAGGGCTATGAAGCTTTCTTT
CASSAVAGGGQGYEAFF
>.|.|TRBJ1-2|TRBV5-1
TGCGCCAGCAGCTTGACCCGGGACACCTTAAACTATGGCTACACCTTC
CASSLTRDTLNYGYTF
>TRBD2|.|TRBJ2-3|TRBV10-1
TGCGCCAGCAGTGATTCGCGGGGGGGAGGCACAGATACGCAGTATTTT
CASSDSRGGGTDTQYF
>.|.|TRBJ2-1|TRBV7-9
TGTGCCAGCAGCCCCCTTGAGGGTCGCGGCTCCTACAATGAGCAGTTCTTC
CASSPLEGRGSYNEQFF
>TRBD1|.|TRBJ2-7|TRBV6-2/TRBV6-3
TGTGCCAGCAGTCGAGGACAGGGGGCTTGGGAGCAGTACTTC
CASSRGQGAWEQYF
>TRBD2|.|TRBJ2-1|TRBV11-3
TGTGCCAGCACTAAGGGACTAGCGGGAGTTGCTGAGCAGTTCTTC
CASTKGLAGVAEQFF
>TRBD2|.|TRBJ2-1|TRBV11-3
TGTGCCAGCAGCTCAAGCGGGAGCAATGAGCAGTTCTTC
CASSSSGSNEQFF
>TRBD1|.|TRBJ1-3|TRBV6-2/TRBV6-3
TGTGCCAGCAGTTACGCTTACAGGGGCTCTGGAAACACCATATATTTT
CASSYAYRGSGNTIYF
>TRBD1|.|TRBJ1-2|TRBV11-2
TGTGCCAGCAGCTTAGAGTCAGGGGGAAGTGGCTACACCTTC
CASSLESGGSGYTF
>.|.|TRBJ2-7|TRBV12-3/TRBV12-4
TGTGCCAGCAGTCCCCGGCTACTATACGAGCAGTACTTC
CASSPRLLYEQYF
>TRBD2|.|TRBJ2-5|TRBV30
TGTGCCTGGAGTGGCTCTAGCGGGAGGATGAGGGGACAAGAGACCCAGTACTTC
CAWSGSSGRMRGQETQYF
>TRBD1|many|TRBJ1-2|TRBV28
TGTGCCAGCAGTTTCTTAAGGACAGGGCACTATGGCTACACCTTC
CASSFLRTGHYGYTF
>.|once|TRBJ1-3|TRBV28
TGTGCCAGCAGTTTAACCCCTGGGGGGTTTGGAAACACCATATATTTT
CASSLTPGGFGNTIYF
>.|.|TRBJ1-1|TRBV28
TGTGCCAGCAGCCCGCCTAGGGGAGGTGAAGCTTTCTTT
CASSPPRGGEAFF
>TRBD1|.|TRBJ1-4|TRBV3-1/TRBV3-2
TGTGCCAGCAGAGGGACAGACACAACTAATGAAAAACTGTTTTTT
CASRGTDTTNEKLFF
>TRBD1|few|TRBJ2-7|TRBV4-2
TGTGCCAGCAGCCGGGGACAGGGCCCCCTCTACGAGCAGTACTTC
CASSRGQGPLYEQYF
>TRBD2|.|TRBJ2-5|TRBV5-4
TGTGCCAGCAGGAGTCGGGGGGAAGAGACCCAGTACTTC
CASRSRGEETQYF
>.|.|TRBJ1-1|TRBV12-3/TRBV12-4
TGTGCCAGCAGTCGGGACATGAACACTGAAGCTTTCTTT
CASSRDMNTEAFF
>.|.|TRBJ1-2|TRBV7-8
TGTGCCAGCAGCTTAGGAAGCAGGGGTGTAGACTATGGCTACACCTTC
CASSLGSRGVDYGYTF
>TRBD2|.|TRBJ2-3|TRBV11-3
TGTGCCAGCAGCTTCGGACTAGCGGGAGCCCCCACAGATACGCAGTATTTT
CASSFGLAGAPTDTQYF
>.|.|TRBJ2-1|TRBV9
TGTGCCAGCAGCGTGGGCAGGGGGAGGCATGAGCAGTTCTTC
CASSVGRGRHEQFF
>.|few|TRBJ1-4|TRBV4-1
TGCGCCAGCAGCCAAGATCCGACAGCAACTAATGAAAAACTGTTTTTT
CASSQDPTATNEKLFF
>.|.|TRBJ2-5|TRBV6-2/TRBV6-3
TGTGCCAGCAGTTACTCGATGACTTCTCGGGTTCTAAAAGAGACCCAGTACTTC
CASSYSMTSRVLKETQYF
>TRBD1|once|TRBJ1-2|TRBV5-5
TGTGCCAGCAGCTTGAATCCCCATCGGACAGGGGGTATAGGTGGCTACACCTTC
CASSLNPHRTGGIGGYTF
>TRBD1|.|TRBJ1-3|TRBV18
TGTGCCAGCTCACCGGACAGGGGAAACACCATATATTTT
CASSPDRGNTIYF
>.|.|TRBJ1-1|TRBV6-5
TGTGCCAGCAGGAACATGGACAGAAGAGCTTTCTTT
CASRNMDRRAFF
>TRBD1|.|TRBJ2-5|TRBV7-2
TGTGCCAGCAGCTTGGACACCCCGAACACAGGGGGCGGAGAGACCCAGTACTTC
CASSLDTPNTGGGETQYF
>.|.|TRBJ1-6|TRBV30
TGTGCCTGGAGTGTAGGGGGGGTGGGTTCACCCCTCCACTTT
CAWSVGGVGSPLHF
>TRBD1|.|TRBJ1-4|TRBV29-1
TGCAGCGTTTCAGGGGGCATTGAAAAACTGTTTTTT
CSVSGGIEKLFF
>.|.|TRBJ1-6|TRBV9
TGTGCCAGCTCGGAGAGCTCCTATAATTCACCCCTCCACTTT
CASSESSYNSPLHF
>.|once|TRBJ2-7|TRBV11-1
TGTGCCAGCAGCAGGGGATTGGACTCCTACGAGCAGTACTTC
CASSRGLDSYEQYF
>.|.|TRBJ1-5|TRBV18
TGTGCCAGCACCACCAATCCACCAGATGGCAATCAGCCCCAGCATTTT
CASTTNPPDGNQPQHF
>TRBD1|.|TRBJ1-4|TRBV25-1
TGTGCCAGCAGTGAAACCGGGACAGGAGATGAAAAACTGTTTTTT
CASSETGTGDEKLFF
>.|.|TRBJ1-1|TRBV27
TGTGCCAGCAGCCTTATAGGGGGGGACACTGAAGCTTTCTTT
CASSLIGGDTEAFF
>.|.|TRBJ1-4|TRBV6-5
TGTGCCAGCCGATACGGGGAAACTAATGAAAAACTGTTTTTT
CASRYGETNEKLFF
>TRBD1|.|TRBJ1-6|TRBV11-2
TGTGCCAGCAGCTCAGGGACAGGGACGTGGAATTCACCCCTCCACTTT
CASSSGTGTWNSPLHF
>TRBD2|once|TRBJ2-1|TRBV6-2/TRBV6-3
TGTGCCAGCACCCCGACTAGCGGGAGCTTTGGTGAGCAGTTCTTC
CASTPTSGSFGEQFF
>.|once|TRBJ2-3|TRBV7-8
TGTGCCACAAGGTCTAGAGGCACAGATACGCAGTATTTT
CATRSRGTDTQYF
>.|.|TRBJ1-2|TRBV19
TGTGCCAGAGTCGTGGCAGTTTCAAACTATGGCTACACCTTC
CARVVAVSNYGYTF
>TRBD2|.|TRBJ2-2|TRBV7-6
TGTGCCAGCAGCCCGAGAGGTTCGGGACTAGCCTCCGGGGAGCTGTTTTTT
CASSPRGSGLASGELFF
>.|.|TRBJ1-1|TRBV19
TGTGCCAGTAGTATGGGAGGGGCGCTCGGGGCTTTCTTT
CASSMGGALGAFF
>TRBD1|.|TRBJ1-4|TRBV18
TGTGCCAGCTCAACAGGGGCCGCGGAAAAACTGTTTTTT
CASSTGAAEKLFF
>.|.|TRBJ1-2|TRBV29-1
TGCAGCGTTGATGGGCAGTTAACTAACTATGGCTACACCTTC
CSVDGQLTNYGYTF
>TRBD1|.|TRBJ1-5|TRBV6-2/TRBV6-3
TGTGCCAGCAGTGGCTGGGACAGGAGCGAACAGCCCCAGCATTTT
CASSGWDRSEQPQHF
>TRBD1|.|TRBJ1-6|TRBV6-2/TRBV6-3
TGTGCCAGCAGTTACGGGGGACCAGGGGGCTCACCCCTCCACTTT
CASSYGGPGGSPLHF
>.|.|TRBJ2-5|TRBV6-1
TGTGCCAGCAGTGAAAGGTACAGGGGGGGTCAAGAGACCCAGTACTTC
CASSERYRGGQETQYF
>TRBD2|.|TRBJ2-2|TRBV28
TGTGCCAGCAGTCCCGGCGGGGGGTCGGGCACCGGGGAGCTGTTTTTT
CASSPGGGSGTGELFF
>.|.|TRBJ1-2|TRBV5-1
TGCGCCAGCAGCTTTTCTCGGAACTATGGCTACACCTTC
CASSFSRNYGYTF